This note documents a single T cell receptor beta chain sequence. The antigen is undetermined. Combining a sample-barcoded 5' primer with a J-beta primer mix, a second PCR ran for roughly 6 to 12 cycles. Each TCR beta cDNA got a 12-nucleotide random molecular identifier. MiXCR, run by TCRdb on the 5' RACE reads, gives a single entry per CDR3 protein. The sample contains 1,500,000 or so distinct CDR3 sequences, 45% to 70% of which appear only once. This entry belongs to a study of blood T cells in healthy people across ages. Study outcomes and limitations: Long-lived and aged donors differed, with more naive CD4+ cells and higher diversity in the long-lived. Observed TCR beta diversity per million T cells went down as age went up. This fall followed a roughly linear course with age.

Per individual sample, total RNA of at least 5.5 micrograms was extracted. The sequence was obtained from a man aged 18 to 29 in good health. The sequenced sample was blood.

As DNA, the CDR3 is TGTGCCAGCAGAAACAAGGACAGTTTCTTT. This sequence encodes CASRNKDSFF. The V gene is TRBV6-2 or TRBV6-3, the J gene TRBJ1-1; possibly TRBD1 for D (6 bases). The CDR3 is 10 residues long. Trimming stripped 6 bases from V and 13 bases from J, with 12 bases between. Germline CDR1 reads MNHEY; CDR2 reads SVGEGT.